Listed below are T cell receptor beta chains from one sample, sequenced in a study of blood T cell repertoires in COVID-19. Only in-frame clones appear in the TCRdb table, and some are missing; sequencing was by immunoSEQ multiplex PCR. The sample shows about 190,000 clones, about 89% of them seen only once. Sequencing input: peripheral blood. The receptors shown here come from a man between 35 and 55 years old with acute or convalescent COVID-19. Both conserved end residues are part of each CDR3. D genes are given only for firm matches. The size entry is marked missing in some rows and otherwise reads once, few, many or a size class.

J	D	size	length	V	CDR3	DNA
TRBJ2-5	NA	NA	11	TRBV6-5	CASSYLGAQYF	TGTGCCAGCAGTTACCTGGGCGCCCAGTACTTC
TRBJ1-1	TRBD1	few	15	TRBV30	CAWTQWDRGNTEAFF	TGTGCCTGGACCCAATGGGACAGGGGGAACACTGAAGCTTTCTTT
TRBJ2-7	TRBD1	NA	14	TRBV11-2	CASSSAGGSYEQYF	TGTGCCAGCAGCTCAGCAGGGGGTAGCTACGAGCAGTACTTC
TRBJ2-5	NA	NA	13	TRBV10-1	CASSEEQGQAQYF	TGCGCCAGCAGTGAGGAACAGGGTCAGGCCCAGTACTTC
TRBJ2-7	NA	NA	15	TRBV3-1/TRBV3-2	CASSQETGSTYEQYF	TGTGCCAGCAGCCAAGAAACAGGGTCCACCTACGAGCAGTACTTC
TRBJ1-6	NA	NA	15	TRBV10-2	CASTDRSSYNSPLHF	TGCGCCAGCACGGATAGGAGCTCCTATAATTCACCCCTCCACTTT
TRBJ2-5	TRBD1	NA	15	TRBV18	CASSPDRGFGETQYF	TGTGCCAGCTCACCGGACAGGGGGTTCGGGGAGACCCAGTACTTC
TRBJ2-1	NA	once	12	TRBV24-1	CATSDWGLEQFF	TGTGCCACCAGTGATTGGGGGCTAGAGCAGTTCTTC
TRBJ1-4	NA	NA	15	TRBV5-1	CASSLTLQSNEKLFF	TGCGCCAGCAGCTTGACGTTACAGTCTAATGAAAAACTGTTTTTT
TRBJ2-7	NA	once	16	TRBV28	CASSHRTGLLSYEQYF	TGTGCCAGCAGCCACCGAACAGGGCTACTATCCTACGAGCAGTACTTC
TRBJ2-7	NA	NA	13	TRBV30	CAWNGGGPYEQYF	TGTGCCTGGAATGGCGGGGGCCCCTACGAGCAGTACTTC